What follows are 27 T cell receptor beta chains derived from one specimen sequenced in a study of T cells in Graves' hyperthyroidism and ophthalmopathy. Researchers took RNA transcripts and amplified the TCR beta CDR3 regions from them. First-round RT-PCR targeting the TCR CDR3 was performed with the HTBI primer set. TCRdb re-derived calls from the multiplex PCR reads in MiXCR, one entry per CDR3 protein. The profile shows 500,000 to 650,000 distinct CDR3 sequences, nearly 20% of them singletons. Material: blood. The receptors shown here come from a man in his forties with Graves' ophthalmopathy.

This clonotype was counted only a few times. The V gene is TRBV11-1, the J gene TRBJ2-7; 15 positions match TRBD2. J gave up 7 bases and V 3 bases, and 7 bases lay outside the gene matches. Germline V gene sequence: CDR1 SGHAT, CDR2 FQDESV (reference sequence). This CDR3 is built from 16 residues. CDR3 protein: CASSFGLAGGPGEQYF. The CDR3, as DNA: TGTGCCAGCAGCTTCGGACTAGCGGGAGGGCCAGGGGAGCAGTACTTC.

The chain couples TRBV29-1 to TRBJ2-2, with D possibly TRBD1 on 5 matching bases. V was cut by 4 bases and J by 6 bases, with 12 bases left in between. The CDR3 loop spans 13 amino acids. The germline gives CDR1 SQVTM, CDR2 ANQGSEA. CDR3 nucleotide sequence: TGCAGCGTTGCAGGGCCGGGCGCCGGGGAGCTGTTTTTT. Translation gives CSVAGPGAGELFF.

The chain combines TRBV7-2 with TRBJ2-5; TRBD2 matches 12 bases. This CDR3 spans 16 amino acids. Trimming at V came to 5 bases and at J to 2 bases, leaving 6 bases not matched to a gene. Germline assignment: CDR1 SGHTA and CDR2 FQGNSA. The CDR3 DNA is TGTGCCAGCAGCCTATCGACTAGCGGGGGACAAGAGACCCAGTACTTC. Translation: CASSLSTSGGQETQYF. The variable domain in full, with the rest retrieved from reference TRBV7-2 and TRBJ2-5, is GAGVSQSPSNKVTEKGKDVELRCDPISGHTALYWYRQSLGQGLEFLIYFQGNSAPDKSGLPSDRFSAERTGGSVSTLTIQRTQQEDSAVYLCASSLSTSGGQETQYFGPGTRLLVL.

This clonotype has only a few counts. V gene TRBV12-3 or TRBV12-4 combines with J gene TRBJ1-5; no firm D call. Trimming shortened V by 7 bases and J by 4 bases, and 14 bases separated the two germline ends. This CDR3 has 14 residues. CDR3 region: CASKAGRANQPQHF. The CDR3 coding sequence is TGTGCCAGCAAGGCCGGGAGGGCGAATCAGCCCCAGCATTTT.

With regard to this clonotype: Compared with germline, one end of the junction differs, possibly owing to a read error. This chain joins TRBV20-1 and TRBJ1-2, with 7 bases aligning to TRBD1. This CDR3 is 12 amino acids long. Per germline, CDR1 DFQATT and CDR2 SNEGSKA (reference sequence). CDR3 DNA sequence: TGCAGTGCTAGGAGGGGGCAGGATGGCTACATCTTC. Amino acid sequence: CSARRGQDGYIF.

The chain uses TRBV7-8 and TRBJ1-1; TRBD1 might be the D (5 bases). V lost 4 bases, J lost 2 bases, and 14 bases lay in between. The germline V gene encodes CDR1 SGHVS and CDR2 FQNEAQ. This CDR3 has 15 residues. This CDR3 reads CASSSLSRANTEAFF. The CDR3 coding sequence is TGTGCCAGCAGCTCCCTAAGCAGGGCCAACACTGAAGCTTTCTTT.

This chain joins TRBV12-3 or TRBV12-4 and TRBJ1-5; 10 nucleotides align to TRBD1. The trim removed 4 bases at V and 2 bases at J, leaving 2 bases unmatched. This CDR3 region has 15 residues. CDR3 bases: TGTGCCAGCAGTTGGACAGGGGGGGGCAATCAGCCCCAGCATTTT. Its translation is CASSWTGGGNQPQHF.

The chain couples TRBV4-3 to TRBJ2-7, with 10 bases matching TRBD2. V shed 0 bases, J shed 0 bases, and the junction held 2 bases outside the gene matches. CDR1 and CDR2 (germline): LGHNA, YSLEER. This CDR3 spans 16 amino acids. CDR3 coding DNA: TGCGCCAGCAGCCAAGAAAGGACTAGCGGCTCCTACGAGCAGTACTTC. Translation: CASSQERTSGSYEQYF.

This clonotype was counted many times. This chain links TRBV11-2 with TRBJ2-1; D is ambiguous. V lost 10 bases and J 8 bases, leaving 12 bases between the germline ends. The V gene's germline CDR1 is SGHAT and CDR2 FQNNGV. CDR3 size: 11 residues. The DNA for the CDR3 is TGTGCCACCTGCCCAAGCTATGAGCAGTTCTTC. Residues: CATCPSYEQFF.

Ten or more counts support this clonotype. Germline is not matched at one junction end, which may reflect a read error. The J gene is TRBJ2-1, the V gene TRBV7-7; D is possibly TRBD2 (7 bases). Germline values: CDR1 SSHAT, CDR2 FNYEAQ (reference sequence). This CDR3 has 17 residues. This CDR3 is CASSLGGGGYPYNEQFF. CDR3 in DNA: TGTGCTAGCAGCTTAGGGGGGGGAGGTTATCCCTACAATGAGCAGTTCTTC. Combining the CDR3 with reference TRBV7-7 and TRBJ2-1 gives the whole variable domain GAGVSQSPRYKVTKRGQDVTLRCDPISSHATLYWYQQALGQGPEFLTYFNYEAQPDKSGLPSDRFSAERPEGSISTLTIQRTEQRDSAMYRCASSLGGGGYPYNEQFFGPGTRLTVL.

This clonotype was recorded a few times. The chain links TRBV9 to TRBJ2-5; TRBD1 matches 7 bases. The germline V gene has CDR1 SGDLS and CDR2 YYNGEE. The CDR3 has 15 amino acids. The junction had 9 bases not matched to a gene; V was cut back by 3 bases and J by 4 bases. For the CDR3, the DNA is TGTGCCAGCAGCGCCGGGACAGTCCTGGGAGAGACCCAGTACTTC. Its protein is CASSAGTVLGETQYF.

The CDR3 spells CASSPDSGGDTGELFF. CDR3 DNA: TGCGCCAGCAGCCCCGACAGTGGGGGGGACACCGGGGAGCTGTTTTTT. V and J are TRBV5-1 and TRBJ2-2; 7 nucleotides agree with TRBD2. V lost 4 bases and J lost 3; bases outside the gene matches: 9. Germline lookup yields CDR1 SGHRS and CDR2 YFSETQ. CDR3 length: 16 amino acids. Drawing the rest from reference TRBV5-1 and TRBJ2-2, the complete variable domain is KAGVTQTPRYLIKTRGQQVTLSCSPISGHRSVSWYQQTPGQGLQFLFEYFSETQRNKGNFPGRFSGRQFSNSRSEMNVSTLELGDSALYLCASSPDSGGDTGELFFGEGSRLTVL.

The rearrangement uses TRBV7-3 and TRBJ1-1; maybe TRBD1 (6 bases). V was trimmed by 4 bases and J by 5 bases, leaving 8 bases between them. CDR1 and CDR2 (germline): SGHTA, FQGTGA. This CDR3 contains 12 residues. CDR3 bases: TGTGCCAGCAGCTCCACAGGGACTGAAGCTTTCTTT. Translated, it gives CASSSTGTEAFF. The whole variable domain, remainder taken from reference TRBV7-3 and TRBJ1-1, is GAGVSQTPSNKVTEKGKYVELRCDPISGHTALYWYRQSLGQGPEFLIYFQGTGAADDSGLPNDRFFAVRPEGSVSTLKIQRTERGDSAVYLCASSSTGTEAFFGQGTRLTVV.

V is TRBV30 and J is TRBJ1-1, with D possibly TRBD1 on 6 matching bases. V was shortened by 3 bases and J by 11 bases, with 22 bases between the two germline ends. The CDR3 covers 14 residues. In germline, CDR1 is GTSNPN, CDR2 SVGIG (reference sequence). The CDR3 protein is CAWSHPRRGREAFF. The CDR3 region has the DNA TGTGCCTGGAGCCATCCACGGCGGGGGCGGGAGGCTTTCTTT.

A few counts support this clonotype. The chain joins TRBV28 to TRBJ1-1, with TRBD1 identical over 7 bases. The CDR3 is made up of 15 amino acids. V shed 5 bases and J 1 base; nucleotides not matched to a gene: 7. Per germline, CDR1 MDHEN and CDR2 SYDVKM. As DNA, the CDR3 is TGTGCCAGCAGTCCAGACAGGGAGAAGAACACTGAAGCTTTCTTT. Translating it yields CASSPDREKNTEAFF.

The chain links TRBV6-2 or TRBV6-3 to TRBJ2-7; TRBD1 or TRBD2 may be the D gene (6 bases each). This CDR3 region has 17 residues. Germline CDR1 reads MNHEY; CDR2 reads SVGEGT. V was trimmed by 10 bases and J by 3 bases, leaving 28 bases between them. CDR3 loop: CATRGISGRSRFYEQYF. CDR3 bases: TGTGCCACCAGGGGAATTAGCGGAAGATCACGTTTCTACGAGCAGTACTTC.

The genes are TRBV5-1 and TRBJ2-1, with 8 bases that match TRBD2. V lost 4 bases to trimming and J lost 9 bases; unmatched junction nucleotides: 12. This CDR3 is 15 amino acids long. Germline loops: CDR1 SGHRS, CDR2 YFSETQ. CDR3 in amino acids: CASSRGGTSDGEQFF. In nucleotides, the CDR3 is TGCGCCAGCAGCCGTGGGGGGACTAGTGACGGTGAGCAGTTCTTC.

The chain uses TRBV28 and TRBJ1-5, with TRBD1 identical over 12 bases. Germline V gene sequence: CDR1 MDHEN, CDR2 SYDVKM. Unmatched junction bases numbered 13, after V lost 5 bases and J lost 11 bases. CDR3 length equals 16 residues. The CDR3 DNA sequence: TGTGCCAGCAGTAAAACCGGGACAGGGGGCCTCGGAACCCAGCATTTT. The encoded protein is CASSKTGTGGLGTQHF.

V usage is TRBV4-1 and J usage is TRBJ2-1; D unresolved. Per germline, CDR1 MGHRA and CDR2 YSYEKL. V lost 4 bases, J lost 7 bases, and 11 bases lay in between. The CDR3 length is 13 residues. CDR3 bases: TGCGCCAGCAGCCTCTATCTAGGGAATGAGCAGTTCTTC. Residues: CASSLYLGNEQFF.

This clonotype was detected a few times. V is TRBV5-1 and J is TRBJ2-1, with 9 bases matching TRBD2. J lost 4 bases, V lost 0 bases, and 17 bases had no gene match. Germline assignment: CDR1 SGHRS and CDR2 YFSETQ. The CDR3 totals 20 residues. In DNA, the CDR3 is TGCGCCAGCAGCTTGGTGTTAGGGACTAGCTTCCCCAAGTTTTACAATGAGCAGTTCTTC. Protein sequence: CASSLVLGTSFPKFYNEQFF. The full variable domain, rest sourced from reference TRBV5-1 and TRBJ2-1, is KAGVTQTPRYLIKTRGQQVTLSCSPISGHRSVSWYQQTPGQGLQFLFEYFSETQRNKGNFPGRFSGRQFSNSRSEMNVSTLELGDSALYLCASSLVLGTSFPKFYNEQFFGPGTRLTVL.

V is TRBV7-3 and J is TRBJ1-2; tentatively, D is TRBD1 (6 bases). V lost 5 bases and J 7 bases, leaving 14 bases between the germline ends. The CDR3 consists of 13 residues. Germline CDR1 is SGHTA and CDR2 is FQGTGA. The CDR3 region has the DNA TGTGCCAGCAGCGCACAGCAGGGGAGTGGCTACACCTTC. Translated: CASSAQQGSGYTF.

This clonotype was counted between two and nine times. In DNA form, the CDR3 reads TGTGCCAGCAGCTTAGACAGGCCACCTTTAAATGAGCAGTTCTTC. Translation gives CASSLDRPPLNEQFF. The rearrangement uses TRBV11-3 and TRBJ2-1, with unresolved D. V lost 0 bases and J 7 bases, leaving 13 bases between the germline ends. Looked up from germline, CDR1 is SGHNT and CDR2 is YENEEA. The CDR3 runs to 15 residues.

This clonotype was seen a handful of times. The chain joins TRBV15 to TRBJ2-7, with D hard to call. V dropped 6 bases and J dropped 9 bases, with 15 bases sitting between them. CDR3 length equals 12 residues. Germline CDR1 and CDR2: LNHNV and YYDKDF (reference sequence). The CDR3 DNA is TGTGCCACCAGTGACGAAACCCCTTCGCAGTACTTC. Translating it yields CATSDETPSQYF.

This clonotype was counted many times. The chain joins TRBV7-9 to TRBJ1-1; D call uncertain. Trimming stripped 5 bases from V and 1 base from J, with 8 bases between. The CDR3 spans 13 residues. Germline CDR1 and CDR2: SEHNR and FQNEAQ (reference sequence). The CDR3 region is CASSIDKNTEAFF. CDR3 DNA: TGTGCCAGCAGCATCGATAAGAACACTGAAGCTTTCTTT.

The rearrangement uses TRBV3-1 and TRBJ2-6; D unclear. CDR1 is LGHDT and CDR2 is YNNKEL in the germline V gene (reference sequence). Trimming cost V 0 bases and J 0 bases, with 6 bases left between them. The length of the CDR3 is 16 residues. CDR3 nucleotide sequence: TGTGCCAGCAGCCAAGATCAGGTCTCTGGGGCCAACGTCCTGACTTTC. This gives the protein CASSQDQVSGANVLTF.

This chain links TRBV5-1 with TRBJ2-7, with TRBD2 identical over 12 bases. V shed 4 bases and J 0 bases; nucleotides not matched to a gene: 5. The germline CDR1 and CDR2 sequences are SGHRS and YFSETQ. The CDR3 length is 16 residues. The CDR3 nucleotides are TGCGCCAGCAGCCGGTTGGGACTAGCGGGCTCCTACGAGCAGTACTTC. It is translated as CASSRLGLAGSYEQYF.

This clonotype was observed a few times. V and J are TRBV9 and TRBJ1-1, with D perhaps TRBD1 (6 bases). V lost 5 bases and J 5 bases, leaving 16 bases between the germline ends. The CDR3 is 14 residues long. The germline V gene has CDR1 SGDLS and CDR2 YYNGEE. Here the CDR3 DNA reads TGTGCCAGCAGTGGGTTTGGGGGGCGGACTGAAGCTTTCTTT. It encodes CASSGFGGRTEAFF.